This note documents a single T cell receptor beta chain sequence. Antigen: not known. Germline V CDR1 and CDR2: LNHDA, SQIVND (reference sequence). With 9 bases removed from V and 0 bases from J, the gap between germline ends came to 14 bases. This CDR3 is 14 amino acids long. In the PCR, 60 Vbeta and 13 Jbeta primers were used. Produced via immunoSEQ multiplex PCR; TCRdb's table is partial and in-frame only. The table includes around 140,000 clones, over 75% detected once. This entry comes from a study of cytomegalovirus exposure and HLA in healthy donors. Whole-study findings and limits: Likely technical artifact: a cluster of highly shared sequence variants.

This TCR was sampled from a woman in her thirties in good health and CMV-seronegative. The rearrangement links TRBV19 to TRBJ1-2; D call uncertain. The sample consisted of PBMCs. Written as DNA, the CDR3 is TGTGCCAGCAACACAGTAGACGCTAACTATGGCTACACCTTC. Amino acid sequence: CASNTVDANYGYTF.